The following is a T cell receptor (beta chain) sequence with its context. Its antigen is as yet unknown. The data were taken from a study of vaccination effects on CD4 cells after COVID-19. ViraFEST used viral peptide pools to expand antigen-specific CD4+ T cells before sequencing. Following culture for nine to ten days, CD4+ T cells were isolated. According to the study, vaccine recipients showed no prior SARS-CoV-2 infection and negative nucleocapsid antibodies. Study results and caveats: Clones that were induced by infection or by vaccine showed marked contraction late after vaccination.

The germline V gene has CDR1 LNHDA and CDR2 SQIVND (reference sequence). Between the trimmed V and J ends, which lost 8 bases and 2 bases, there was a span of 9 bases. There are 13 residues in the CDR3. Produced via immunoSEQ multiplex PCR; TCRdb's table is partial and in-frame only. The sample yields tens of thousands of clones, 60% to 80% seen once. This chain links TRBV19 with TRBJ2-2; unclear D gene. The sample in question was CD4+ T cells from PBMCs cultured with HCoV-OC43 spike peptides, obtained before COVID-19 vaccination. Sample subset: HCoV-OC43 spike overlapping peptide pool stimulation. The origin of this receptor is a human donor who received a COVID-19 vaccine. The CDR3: CASQPDNTGELFF. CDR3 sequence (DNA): TGTGCCAGTCAACCCGACAACACCGGGGAGCTGTTTTTT.